These T cell receptor beta chains were read from a single sample in a study of blood T cells in healthy people across ages. MiXCR, applied by TCRdb to the 5' RACE reads, yields one record per CDR3 protein. The table records some 900,000 distinct CDR3 sequences, roughly 52% of them present only once. Sequences were obtained from blood. Source of these receptors: a man aged 25 to 45 in good health. Each CDR3 is given with its conserved first and last residue.

V,CDR3
TRBV2,CASRRRFTDTQYF
TRBV12-3/TRBV12-4,CASSGRGGVDTQYF
TRBV12-3/TRBV12-4,CASSTTSGRDTQYF
TRBV6-1,CASSDNGGRSTDTQYF
TRBV27,CASSFSGHPPLAEQYF
TRBV7-9,CASLNGETQYF
TRBV5-1,CASSSKTSGVVKNIQYF
TRBV27,CATAPGGRNSPLHF
TRBV27,CASSYSGQGLDYGYTF
TRBV4-3,CASSQAATGELFF
TRBV2,CASKRGNHPQHF
TRBV4-1,CASSSRSEDLGNEQYF
TRBV6-2/TRBV6-3,CASSGQGGSKKLFF
TRBV12-3/TRBV12-4,CASGNSGDQETQYF
TRBV5-1,CASSGDSGGAFNEQFF
TRBV6-5,CASSPGQALTVEKLFF
TRBV5-1,CASSGEKGERAFF
TRBV3-1,CASSQVGTSGGYKKYF
TRBV29-1,CSVDDSQETQYF
TRBV12-3/TRBV12-4,CASSLRGGHHEQYF
TRBV6-1,CASSDRGSETQYF
TRBV4-2,CASNDGVSTDTQYF
TRBV20-1,CSSHRGLGSPLHF
TRBV7-2,CASSLEGSSYNEQYF
TRBV12-3/TRBV12-4,CASSSFRDGNEQFF
TRBV29-1,CSVDRRTDTQYF
TRBV24-1,CATSVSNYGYTF